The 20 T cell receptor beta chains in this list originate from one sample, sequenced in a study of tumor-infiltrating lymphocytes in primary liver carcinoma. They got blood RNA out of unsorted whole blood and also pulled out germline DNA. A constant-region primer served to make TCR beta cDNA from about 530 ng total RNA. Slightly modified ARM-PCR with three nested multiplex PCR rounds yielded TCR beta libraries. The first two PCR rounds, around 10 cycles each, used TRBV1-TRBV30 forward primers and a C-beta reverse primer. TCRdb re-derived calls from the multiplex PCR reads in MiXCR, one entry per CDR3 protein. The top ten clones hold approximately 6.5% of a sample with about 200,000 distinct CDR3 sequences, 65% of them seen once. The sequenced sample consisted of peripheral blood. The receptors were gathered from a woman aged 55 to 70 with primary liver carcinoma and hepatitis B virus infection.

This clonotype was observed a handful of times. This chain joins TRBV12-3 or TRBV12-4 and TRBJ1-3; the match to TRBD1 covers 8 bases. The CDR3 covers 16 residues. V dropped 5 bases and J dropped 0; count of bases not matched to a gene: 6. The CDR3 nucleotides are TGTGCCAGCAGTCTTAGACAGGGGAACTCTGGAAACACCATATATTTT. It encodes CASSLRQGNSGNTIYF.

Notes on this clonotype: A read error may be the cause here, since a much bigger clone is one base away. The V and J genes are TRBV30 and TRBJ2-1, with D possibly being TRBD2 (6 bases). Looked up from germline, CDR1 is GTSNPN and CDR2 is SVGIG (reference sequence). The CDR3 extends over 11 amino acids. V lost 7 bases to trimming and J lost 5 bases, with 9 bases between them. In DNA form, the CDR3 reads TGTGCCTCCTGGAGGGACAATGAGCAGTTCTTC. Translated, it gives CASWRDNEQFF.

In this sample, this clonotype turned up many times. As DNA, the CDR3 is TGTGCCAGCATCCGAGTCGGAGGCGGACCCTACGAGCAGTACTTC. Amino acid sequence: CASIRVGGGPYEQYF. This rearrangement joins TRBV6-1 to TRBJ2-7, with D tentatively TRBD2 (5 bases). This CDR3 has 15 amino acids. Per the germline V gene, CDR1 is MNHNS and CDR2 is SASEGT. Trimming shortened V by 7 bases and J by 2 bases, and 18 bases separated the two germline ends.

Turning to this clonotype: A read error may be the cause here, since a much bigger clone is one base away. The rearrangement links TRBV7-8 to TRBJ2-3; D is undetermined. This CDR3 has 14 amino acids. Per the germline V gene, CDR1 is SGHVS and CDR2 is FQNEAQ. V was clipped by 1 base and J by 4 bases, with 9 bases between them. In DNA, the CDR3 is TGTGCCAGCAGCTTAGAGGAGTGGGCAGATACGCAGTATTTT. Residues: CASSLEEWADTQYF.

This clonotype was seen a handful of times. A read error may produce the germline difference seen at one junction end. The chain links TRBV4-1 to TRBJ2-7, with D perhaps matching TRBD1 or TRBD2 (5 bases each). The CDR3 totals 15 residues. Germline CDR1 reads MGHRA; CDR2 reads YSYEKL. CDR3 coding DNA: TGCGCCAGCAGCCAAGAGGGGGTAAGCTCCTACGAGCGGTACTTC. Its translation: CASSQEGVSSYERYF.

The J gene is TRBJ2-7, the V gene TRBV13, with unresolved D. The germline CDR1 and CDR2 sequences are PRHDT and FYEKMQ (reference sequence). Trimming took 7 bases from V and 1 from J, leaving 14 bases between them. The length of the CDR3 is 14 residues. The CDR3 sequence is CASTSATTSYEQYF. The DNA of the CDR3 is TGTGCCAGCACCTCGGCGACAACTTCCTACGAGCAGTACTTC.

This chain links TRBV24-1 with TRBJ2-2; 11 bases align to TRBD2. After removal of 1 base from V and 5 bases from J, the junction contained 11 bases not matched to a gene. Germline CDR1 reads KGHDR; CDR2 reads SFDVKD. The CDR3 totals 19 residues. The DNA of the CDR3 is TGTGCCACCAGTGATTTTACCCCATGGACTAGCGGGTTTACCGGGGAGCTGTTTTTT. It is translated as CATSDFTPWTSGFTGELFF.

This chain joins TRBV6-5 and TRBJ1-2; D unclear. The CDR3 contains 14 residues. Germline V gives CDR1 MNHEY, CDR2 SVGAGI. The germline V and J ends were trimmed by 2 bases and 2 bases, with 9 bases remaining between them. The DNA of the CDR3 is TGTGCCAGCAGTTACGTATCTGTGAACTATGGCTACACCTTC. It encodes CASSYVSVNYGYTF.

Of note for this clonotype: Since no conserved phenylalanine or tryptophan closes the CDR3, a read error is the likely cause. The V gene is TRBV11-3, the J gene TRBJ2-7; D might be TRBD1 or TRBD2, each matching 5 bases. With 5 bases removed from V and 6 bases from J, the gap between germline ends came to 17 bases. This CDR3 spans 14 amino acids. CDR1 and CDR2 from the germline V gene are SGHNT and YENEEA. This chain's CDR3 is CASSGGRSSSEQYL. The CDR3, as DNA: TGTGCCAGCAGCGGGGGAAGGTCTAGTAGCGAGCAGTACTTA.

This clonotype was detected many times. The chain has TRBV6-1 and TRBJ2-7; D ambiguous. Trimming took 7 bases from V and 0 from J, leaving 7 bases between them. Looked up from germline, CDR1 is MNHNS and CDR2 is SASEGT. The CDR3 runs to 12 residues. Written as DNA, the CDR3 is TGTGCCAGCACCCAGGTCTCCTACGAGCAGTACTTC. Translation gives CASTQVSYEQYF.

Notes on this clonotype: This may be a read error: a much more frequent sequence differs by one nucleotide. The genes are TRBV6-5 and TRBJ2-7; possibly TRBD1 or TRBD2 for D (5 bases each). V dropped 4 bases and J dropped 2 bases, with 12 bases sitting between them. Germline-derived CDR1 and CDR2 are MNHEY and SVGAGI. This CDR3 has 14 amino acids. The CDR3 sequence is CASSFQRGPYEQYF. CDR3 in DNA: TGTGCCAGCAGTTTTCAGAGGGGTCCCTACGAGCAGTACTTC.

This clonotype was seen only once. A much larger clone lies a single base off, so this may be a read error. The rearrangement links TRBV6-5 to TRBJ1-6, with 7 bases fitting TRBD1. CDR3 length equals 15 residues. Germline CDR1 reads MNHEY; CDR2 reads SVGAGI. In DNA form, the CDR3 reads TGTGCCAACAGTTACACCCGGGACAGTAATTCACCCCTCCACTTT. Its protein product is CANSYTRDSNSPLHF.

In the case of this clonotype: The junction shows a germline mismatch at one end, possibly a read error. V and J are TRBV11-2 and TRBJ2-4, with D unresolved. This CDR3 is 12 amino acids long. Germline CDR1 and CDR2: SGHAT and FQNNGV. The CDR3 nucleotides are TGTGCCAGCAGCTTAGCAGGAGACATTCAGTATTTC. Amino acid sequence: CASSLAGDIQYF.

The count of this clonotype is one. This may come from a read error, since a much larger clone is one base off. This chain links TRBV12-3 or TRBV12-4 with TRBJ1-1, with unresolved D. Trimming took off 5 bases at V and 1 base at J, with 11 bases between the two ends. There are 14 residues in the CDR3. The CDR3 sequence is CASSLSQENTEAFF. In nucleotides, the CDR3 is TGTGCCAGCAGTCTAAGTCAGGAGAACACTGAAGCTTTCTTT.

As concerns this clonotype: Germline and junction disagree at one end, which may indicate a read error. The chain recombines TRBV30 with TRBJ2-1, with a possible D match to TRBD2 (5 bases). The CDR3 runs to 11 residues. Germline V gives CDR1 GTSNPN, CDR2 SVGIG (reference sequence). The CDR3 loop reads CAWSRGDDQFF. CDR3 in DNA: TGTGCCTGGAGCCGGGGAGATGATCAGTTCTTC.

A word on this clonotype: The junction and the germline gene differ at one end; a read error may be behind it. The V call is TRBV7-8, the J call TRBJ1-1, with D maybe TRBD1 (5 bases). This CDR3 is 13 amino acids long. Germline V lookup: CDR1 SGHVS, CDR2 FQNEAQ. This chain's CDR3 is CTSSIILGAEAFF. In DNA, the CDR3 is TGTACCAGCAGCATTATCTTGGGGGCTGAAGCTTTCTTT.

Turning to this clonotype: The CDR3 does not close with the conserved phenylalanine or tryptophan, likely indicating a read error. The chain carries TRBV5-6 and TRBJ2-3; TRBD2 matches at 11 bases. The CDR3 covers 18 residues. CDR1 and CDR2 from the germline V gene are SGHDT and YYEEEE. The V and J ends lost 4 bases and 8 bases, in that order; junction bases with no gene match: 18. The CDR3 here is CASSLGLAGRAPGGTQYS. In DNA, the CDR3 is TGTGCCAGCAGCCTCGGACTAGCGGGTCGAGCGCCGGGGGGTACGCAGTATTCT.

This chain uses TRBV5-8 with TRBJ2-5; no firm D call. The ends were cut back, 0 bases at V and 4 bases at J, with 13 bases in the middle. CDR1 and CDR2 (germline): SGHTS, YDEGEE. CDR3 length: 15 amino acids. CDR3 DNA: TGTGCCAGCAGCTTGGGGCAGTTTGCAGGAGAGACCCAGTACTTC. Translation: CASSLGQFAGETQYF. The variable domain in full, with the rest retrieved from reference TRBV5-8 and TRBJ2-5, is EAGVTQSPTHLIKTRGQQATLRCSPISGHTSVYWYQQALGLGLQFLLWYDEGEERNRGNFPPRFSGRQFPNYSSELNVNALELEDSALYLCASSLGQFAGETQYFGPGTRLLVL.

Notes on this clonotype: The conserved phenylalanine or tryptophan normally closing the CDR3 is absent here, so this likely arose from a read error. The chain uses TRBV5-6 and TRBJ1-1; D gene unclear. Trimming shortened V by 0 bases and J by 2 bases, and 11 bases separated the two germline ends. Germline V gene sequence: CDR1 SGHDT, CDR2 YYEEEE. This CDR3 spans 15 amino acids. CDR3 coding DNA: TGTGCCAGCAGCTTGGCCGGGTTAGGTAACACTGAAGCTTTCCTT. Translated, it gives CASSLAGLGNTEAFL.

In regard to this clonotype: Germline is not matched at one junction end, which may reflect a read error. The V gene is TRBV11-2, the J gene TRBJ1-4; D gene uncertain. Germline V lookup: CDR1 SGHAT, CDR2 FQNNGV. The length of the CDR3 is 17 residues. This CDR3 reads CAGSLKHLGTTNEKLFF. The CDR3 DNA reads TGTGCCGGCAGCTTAAAACATCTGGGGACAACTAATGAAAAACTGTTTTTT.